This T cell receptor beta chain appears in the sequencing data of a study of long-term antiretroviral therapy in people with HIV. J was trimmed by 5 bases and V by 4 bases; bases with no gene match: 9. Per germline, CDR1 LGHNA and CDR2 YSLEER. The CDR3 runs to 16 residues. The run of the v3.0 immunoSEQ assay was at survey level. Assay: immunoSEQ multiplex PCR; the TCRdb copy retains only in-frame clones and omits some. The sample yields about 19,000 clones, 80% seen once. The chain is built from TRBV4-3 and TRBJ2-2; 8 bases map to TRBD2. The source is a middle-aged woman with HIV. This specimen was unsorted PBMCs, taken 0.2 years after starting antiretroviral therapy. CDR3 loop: CASSPHGGAGTGELFF. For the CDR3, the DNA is TGCGCCAGCAGCCCGCACGGGGGGGCTGGTACCGGGGAGCTGTTTTTT.